Listed below are T cell receptor beta chains from one sample, sequenced in a study of shared clonotypes between healthy human individuals. Clones were read by immunoSEQ multiplex PCR, and TCRdb kept only the in-frame ones, dropping some. This table has about 2.3 million clones, around 92% appearing once. Sequences were obtained from naive CD4+ T cells from PBMCs. All receptors derive from a man between 18 and 35 years old in good health. Some clones in this sample may be carry-over from other donors' samples. Both conserved end residues are part of each CDR3. The D gene is left open where the match is weak. Rows give clone size only sometimes, using once, few, many, or a class for an expanded clone.

>-|-|TRBV7-9|TRBJ2-3
TGTGCCAGCAGCTTAGCAGGGGCGACCGGAGATACGCAGTATTTT
CASSLAGATGDTQYF
>TRBD1|-|TRBV18|TRBJ2-5
TGTGCCAGCTCGCTTGGGACAGGGCCGCAAGAGACCCAGTACTTC
CASSLGTGPQETQYF
>-|-|TRBV7-9|TRBJ2-3
TGTGCCAGCAGCCAGGGGGGGATGGGACTCGGCACAGATACGCAGTATTTT
CASSQGGMGLGTDTQYF
>-|-|TRBV5-1|TRBJ2-6
TGCGCCAGCAGCTCCTCCTCTGGGGCCAACGTCCTGACTTTC
CASSSSSGANVLTF
>-|-|TRBV28|TRBJ1-2
TGTGCCAGCAGAGCACCGGGTCATGGCTACACCTTC
CASRAPGHGYTF
>TRBD1|-|TRBV7-2|TRBJ1-2
TGTGCCAGCAGCTCAGACAGGGGATTTAACTATGGCTACACCTTC
CASSSDRGFNYGYTF
>-|-|TRBV7-3|TRBJ1-1
TGTGCCAGCAGCGAACAGGGCTATACTGAAGCTTTCTTT
CASSEQGYTEAFF
>-|-|TRBV5-4|TRBJ1-3
TGTGCCAGCAGCTTCCAGGGCTTGGGAGGAAACACCATATATTTT
CASSFQGLGGNTIYF
>TRBD1|-|TRBV4-1|TRBJ2-1
TGCGCCAGCAGCAAACAGGGGATGGGGCTAATTGCTGAGCAGTTCTTC
CASSKQGMGLIAEQFF
>TRBD2|-|TRBV5-1|TRBJ2-1
TGCGCCAGCAGAAGACCGGGACTAGCGGTCTACAATGAGCAGTTCTTC
CASRRPGLAVYNEQFF
>-|-|TRBV19|TRBJ1-2
TGTGCCAGTAGCCTACTGGGCCAGGGTAGCTATGGCTACACCTTC
CASSLLGQGSYGYTF
>-|-|TRBV27|TRBJ1-2
TGTGCCAGCAGTAGAAAAAGTTACGACAGGAGCTACACCTTC
CASSRKSYDRSYTF
>TRBD2|-|TRBV7-3|TRBJ2-3
TGTGCCAGCAGCTTAGGGACTAGCGGAGCAGATACGCAGTATTTT
CASSLGTSGADTQYF
>-|-|TRBV4-1|TRBJ2-3
TGCGCCAGCAGCCAAGAAGTGGGGGATACGCAGTATTTT
CASSQEVGDTQYF
>TRBD2|-|TRBV5-6|TRBJ2-1
TGTGCCAGCAGCTTGGGAGTAGCGGGAGATCTTTACAATGAGCAGTTCTTC
CASSLGVAGDLYNEQFF
>TRBD2|-|TRBV30|TRBJ2-3
TGTGCCTGGAGACTCATAGCGGGCAGCACAGATACGCAGTATTTT
CAWRLIAGSTDTQYF
>TRBD1|-|TRBV11-2|TRBJ2-2
TGTGCCAGCAGCTTCGGGACAGGGGCGACCGGGGAGCTGTTTTTT
CASSFGTGATGELFF
>TRBD2|-|TRBV29-1|TRBJ2-1
TGCAGCGCTGACAGACCGGGACTAGCGGGAGGGGGTGAGCAGTTCTTC
CSADRPGLAGGGEQFF
>TRBD2|-|TRBV16|TRBJ2-3
TGTGCCAGCAGCCATCCAGCGGGAAGCACAGATACGCAGTATTTT
CASSHPAGSTDTQYF
>TRBD1|few|TRBV4-1|TRBJ2-5
TGCGCCAGCAGCCATCCCGACAGGGCACAGACCCAGTACTTC
CASSHPDRAQTQYF
>TRBD1|once|TRBV18|TRBJ1-1
TGTGCCAGCTCAGAGTCACAGGGGGTCAGGAACACTGAAGCTTTCTTT
CASSESQGVRNTEAFF
>-|once|TRBV7-6|TRBJ1-5
TGTGCCAGCAGCCCCGCCGCGTTCCTTAGGGGGGGGGCAGGACAGCCCCAGCATTTT
CASSPAAFLRGGAGQPQHF
>TRBD2|-|TRBV10-3|TRBJ2-7
TGTGCCATCAGTGACTCCGGGACTAGCGCCCTAAGCTCCTACGAGCAGTACTTC
CAISDSGTSALSSYEQYF
>-|-|TRBV7-2|TRBJ2-3
TGTGCCAGCAGCTTAGGTCACTTATACACAGATACGCAGTATTTT
CASSLGHLYTDTQYF
>-|-|TRBV5-1|TRBJ2-7
TGCGCCAGCAGCCCGGGGCCCTCCTACGAGCAGTACTTC
CASSPGPSYEQYF
>TRBD1|-|TRBV19|TRBJ2-4
TGTGCCAGTAGTATAAACAGGGGTCACACCAAAAACATTCAGTACTTC
CASSINRGHTKNIQYF
>-|-|TRBV7-8|TRBJ2-2
TGTGCCAGCAGCCCCGCCGCAGGCACCGGGGAGCTGTTTTTT
CASSPAAGTGELFF
>TRBD2|-|TRBV28|TRBJ2-3
TGTGCCAGCAACCCGCAAAGGACTAGCAGTACAGATACGCAGTATTTT
CASNPQRTSSTDTQYF
>-|-|TRBV5-1|TRBJ1-4
TGCGCCAGCAGCGAGACAGGTGAAAAACTGTTTTTT
CASSETGEKLFF
>-|-|TRBV27|TRBJ2-3
TGTGCCATAGGACTCGTCTCGGGGGCAGATACGCAGTATTTT
CAIGLVSGADTQYF
>TRBD1|-|TRBV11-2|TRBJ2-7
TGTGCCAGCAGCTTGACCGGACAGGGGGATCTGTACTTC
CASSLTGQGDLYF
>-|-|TRBV19|TRBJ2-2
TGTGCCAGTAGTACATCCGGGACACCCATCGACGGGGAGCTGTTTTTT
CASSTSGTPIDGELFF
>TRBD2|-|TRBV7-8|TRBJ2-7
TGTGCCAGCAGCTTAGAACCCCGGGGAGGGAGCTCCTACGAGCAGTACTTC
CASSLEPRGGSSYEQYF
>TRBD2|-|TRBV5-1|TRBJ2-3
TGCGCCAGCAGCTTAGGGACTAGCGGGATGACAGATACGCAGTATTTT
CASSLGTSGMTDTQYF
>TRBD1|-|TRBV7-8|TRBJ1-5
TGTGCCAGCACGATCCGGGACAGCTATCAGCCCCAGCATTTT
CASTIRDSYQPQHF
>TRBD1|-|TRBV5-1|TRBJ1-4
TGCGCCAGCAGCGAGATTCCGGGACAGGGGGCCGGGAAACTGTTTTTT
CASSEIPGQGAGKLFF
>TRBD1|-|TRBV5-1|TRBJ2-3
TGCGCCAGCAGCCCGGATCGACAGGGAACTAATACGCAGTATTTT
CASSPDRQGTNTQYF
>-|-|TRBV4-1|TRBJ1-1
TGCGCCAGCAGCCAAGATCCGAACAGGGTGAACACTGAAGCTTTCTTT
CASSQDPNRVNTEAFF
>-|-|TRBV5-1|TRBJ2-1
TGCGCCAGCAGCGAGGGACCGCCCAATGAGCAGTTCTTC
CASSEGPPNEQFF
>-|-|TRBV15|TRBJ2-3
TGTGCCACCAGCAGACACGTTGGGGGCAGTGGGAATACGCAGTATTTT
CATSRHVGGSGNTQYF
>-|-|TRBV6-5|TRBJ1-1
TGTGCCAGCAGTAGTAACAGGAGAAACACTGAAGCTTTCTTT
CASSSNRRNTEAFF
>-|-|TRBV18|TRBJ1-5
TGTGCCAGCTCACCATCCCTAAAGGGGAGTGAAAATCAGCCCCAGCATTTT
CASSPSLKGSENQPQHF
>-|-|TRBV2|TRBJ2-3
TGTGCCAGCAGTGAAGGGGGGAGCACAGATACGCAGTATTTT
CASSEGGSTDTQYF
>TRBD2|-|TRBV5-1|TRBJ2-5
TGCGCCAGCACAACCCCCTCGGGGGGATCGGAGACCCAGTACTTC
CASTTPSGGSETQYF
>-|-|TRBV28|TRBJ1-3
TGTGCCAGCAGTCCCGGGTACTCTGGAAACACCATATATTTT
CASSPGYSGNTIYF
>-|-|TRBV13|TRBJ1-2
TGTGCCAGCAGCCCGCCCCGTGGCCCGGGAGGGCCTGTTGGCTACACCTTC
CASSPPRGPGGPVGYTF
>-|-|TRBV28|TRBJ2-1
TGTGCCAGCAGTGTATACAGTGAGCAGTTCTTC
CASSVYSEQFF
>TRBD1|-|TRBV7-6|TRBJ1-2
TGTGCCAGCAGTGATGGACAGGGGGCGGAAGGCTACACCTTC
CASSDGQGAEGYTF
>-|-|TRBV7-9|TRBJ2-7
TGTGCCAGCAGCTCGATTTGGGGTTACGAGCAGTACTTC
CASSSIWGYEQYF
>TRBD1|-|TRBV9|TRBJ1-2
TGTGCCAGCAGCGTAGATGGAGGGGGCGCATATGGCTACACCTTC
CASSVDGGGAYGYTF
>TRBD2|-|TRBV5-6|TRBJ2-3
TGTGCCAGCAGCACCGGCCCTACTAGCGGGAGAACGCAGTATTTT
CASSTGPTSGRTQYF
>-|-|TRBV10-3|TRBJ1-4
TGTGCCATCAGTGACTCGAGGGACATTGATGAAAAACTGTTTTTT
CAISDSRDIDEKLFF
>-|-|TRBV25-1|TRBJ2-5
TGTGCCAGCAGTGGACCCCTTGGAGGCCCCGGAGAGACCCAGTACTTC
CASSGPLGGPGETQYF
>TRBD1|-|TRBV7-7|TRBJ2-5
TGTGCCAGCAGCTCGCAGACAGGGATAGGGGAGACCCAGTACTTC
CASSSQTGIGETQYF
>TRBD1|-|TRBV5-5|TRBJ1-1
TGTGCCAGCAGCCAAAGACAGGGGCGGGACACTGAAGCTTTCTTT
CASSQRQGRDTEAFF